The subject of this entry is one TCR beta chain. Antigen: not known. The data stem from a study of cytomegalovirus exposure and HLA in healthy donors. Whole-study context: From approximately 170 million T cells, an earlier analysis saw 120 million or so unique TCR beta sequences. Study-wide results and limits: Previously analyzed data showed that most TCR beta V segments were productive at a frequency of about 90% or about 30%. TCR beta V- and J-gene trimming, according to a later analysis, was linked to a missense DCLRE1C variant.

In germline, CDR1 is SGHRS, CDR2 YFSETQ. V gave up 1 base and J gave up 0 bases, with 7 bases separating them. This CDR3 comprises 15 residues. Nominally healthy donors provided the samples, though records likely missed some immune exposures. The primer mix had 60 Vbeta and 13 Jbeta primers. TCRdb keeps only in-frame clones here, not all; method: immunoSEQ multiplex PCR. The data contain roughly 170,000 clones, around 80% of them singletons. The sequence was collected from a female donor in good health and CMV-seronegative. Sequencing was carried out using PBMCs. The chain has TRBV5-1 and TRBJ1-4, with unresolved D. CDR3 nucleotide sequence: TGCGCCAGCAGCTTGACAGTTGCAACTAATGAAAAACTGTTTTTT. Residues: CASSLTVATNEKLFF.